The rows below give T cell receptor beta chains drawn from one sample of a study of cytomegalovirus exposure and HLA in healthy donors. Profiling relied on immunoSEQ multiplex PCR, and the TCRdb table lists in-frame clones only, not all of them. The table lists about 140,000 clones. The specimen was PBMCs. The receptors come from a man aged 35-49 years in good health and CMV-seronegative. CDR3s include the opening cysteine and the closing phenylalanine or tryptophan. A D gene is named only where the DNA matches it firmly.

CDR3 DNA | CDR3 protein | J gene | V gene | D gene
TGTGCCAGCAGCCTCTATATGAACACCGGGGAGCTGTTTTTT | CASSLYMNTGELFF | TRBJ2-2 | TRBV7-3 | -
TGTGCCAGCAGCTCCGGGGTCAGCTCCTACGAGCAGTACTTC | CASSSGVSSYEQYF | TRBJ2-7 | TRBV7-2 | -
TGTGCCAGCAGTTTTCAGGGGAAAGGAGAAAAACTGTTTTTT | CASSFQGKGEKLFF | TRBJ1-4 | TRBV27 | -
TGCAGCGTTGTTACAGGGAGTTACGCTAACTATGGCTACACCTTC | CSVVTGSYANYGYTF | TRBJ1-2 | TRBV29-1 | -
TGTGCCAGCAGCTCCACGCCGAGCTCCTACAATGAGCAGTTCTTC | CASSSTPSSYNEQFF | TRBJ2-1 | TRBV7-3 | -
TGTGCCAGCAGCTCGAGCAGCGGTGGGCAGCCCCAGCATTTT | CASSSSSGGQPQHF | TRBJ1-5 | TRBV7-2 | -
TGCGCCAGCAGCCCGCAGGGGGGATACGAGCAGTACTTC | CASSPQGGYEQYF | TRBJ2-7 | TRBV5-1 | -
TGTGCCAACTCGGACAGGCAGGGCACCATATATTTT | CANSDRQGTIYF | TRBJ1-3 | TRBV6-1 | TRBD1
TGTGCCAGCAATAAGGCAGGACAGGGGGCCGGTTACGAGCAGTACTTC | CASNKAGQGAGYEQYF | TRBJ2-7 | TRBV28 | TRBD1
TGTGCCAGCAGTATACCGACAGGACTCAATCAGCCCCAGCATTTT | CASSIPTGLNQPQHF | TRBJ1-5 | TRBV28 | -
TGTGCCAGCAGTTTTCCCGGGACAGGGCCCCTGGGCTATGGCTACACCTTC | CASSFPGTGPLGYGYTF | TRBJ1-2 | TRBV28 | TRBD1
TGTGCCAGCAGTTCCAGGGGACAGGGTGGGAATTCACCCCTCCACTTT | CASSSRGQGGNSPLHF | TRBJ1-6 | TRBV6-5 | TRBD1
TGTGCCAGCACGGGATGGGGGGGCTTTTACGAGCAGTACTTC | CASTGWGGFYEQYF | TRBJ2-7 | TRBV6-1 | -
TGTGCCAGCAGCACCGGGTTCGTAAAGACCCAGTACTTC | CASSTGFVKTQYF | TRBJ2-5 | TRBV7-9 | -
TGTGCCAGTAGTACAGGGAACTACTACGAGCAGTACTTC | CASSTGNYYEQYF | TRBJ2-7 | TRBV19 | -
TGTGCCAGCAGCCCAGACCCAGGGTTTGACAAAAACATTCAGTACTTC | CASSPDPGFDKNIQYF | TRBJ2-4 | TRBV7-9 | -
TGCGCCAGCAGCCAAGGAGGCCAAGAGACCCAGTACTTC | CASSQGGQETQYF | TRBJ2-5 | TRBV4-3 | -
TGTGCCAGCAGCTTAGGGCAGGGCAATCAGCCCCAGCATTTT | CASSLGQGNQPQHF | TRBJ1-5 | TRBV13 | -
TGTGCCAGTATGTTGACAGGGGGCAGGGTCGACTATGGCTACACCTTC | CASMLTGGRVDYGYTF | TRBJ1-2 | TRBV19 | TRBD1
TGTGCCAGCAGCTACGACAGGCGGCGCGGTAACACCGGGGAGCTGTTTTTT | CASSYDRRRGNTGELFF | TRBJ2-2 | TRBV7-6 | -
TGTGCCAGCAGCCCACAGGGGAGAGAGACCCAGTACTTC | CASSPQGRETQYF | TRBJ2-5 | TRBV7-3 | TRBD1
TGTGCCAGTAGTCCGGAGTACCAAGAGACCCAGTACTTC | CASSPEYQETQYF | TRBJ2-5 | TRBV19 | -
TGTGCCAGCAGCAGGTGGGACAGGGGGCGTGACTATGGCTACACCTTC | CASSRWDRGRDYGYTF | TRBJ1-2 | TRBV5-6 | TRBD1
TGTGCCAGCAGTAAGGGACAGGTCTACGAGCAGTACTTC | CASSKGQVYEQYF | TRBJ2-7 | TRBV28 | TRBD1
TGTGCCAGCAGCTTGGTGGGACAGGGGGAGTACGAGCAGTACTTC | CASSLVGQGEYEQYF | TRBJ2-7 | TRBV5-6 | TRBD1
TGTGCTAGTGGTTTGGTAGGACCTAGCGGGGGGGCCTGGAATGAGCAGTTCTTC | CASGLVGPSGGAWNEQFF | TRBJ2-1 | TRBV12-5 | TRBD2
TGTGCCAGCAGCCCAACGGGGGATCAGCCCCAGCATTTT | CASSPTGDQPQHF | TRBJ1-5 | TRBV11-2 | -
TGTGCCAGCAGCTCTTGGGACAGGGGGCACACTGAAGCTTTCTTT | CASSSWDRGHTEAFF | TRBJ1-1 | TRBV4-2 | TRBD1
TGCAGCGTTGCAAAGAGCTCTGGGGCCAACGTCCTGACTTTC | CSVAKSSGANVLTF | TRBJ2-6 | TRBV29-1 | -
TGTGCCAGCAGGGGAGGCGGCACTGAAGCTTTCTTT | CASRGGGTEAFF | TRBJ1-1 | TRBV2 | -
TGTGCCAGCAGGGCAGGGGGCGGCTATGGCTACACCTTC | CASRAGGGYGYTF | TRBJ1-2 | TRBV6-5 | TRBD1
TGCGCCAGCAGCATAGGACAGGGGAACACTGAAGCTTTCTTT | CASSIGQGNTEAFF | TRBJ1-1 | TRBV5-1 | TRBD1
TGTGCCAGCAGCCCTCCCGGGACAGGGTGGATAGATACGCAGTATTTT | CASSPPGTGWIDTQYF | TRBJ2-3 | TRBV21-1 | -
TGTGCCAGCAGCTTCGATTCCGGGATAGTCCTCCACTTT | CASSFDSGIVLHF | TRBJ1-6 | TRBV7-2 | -
TGTGCCAGCAGTCAGGGACAGCTCTCCTACGAGCAGTACTTC | CASSQGQLSYEQYF | TRBJ2-7 | TRBV6-6 | TRBD1
TGCGCCAGCAGCCCGTTAATAGGACAAGTTAATGAAAAACTGTTTTTT | CASSPLIGQVNEKLFF | TRBJ1-4 | TRBV5-1 | -
TGTGCCAGCAGTTTATTGGGCCCAACGCTCGCCTTAGCCAAAAACATTCAGTACTTC | CASSLLGPTLALAKNIQYF | TRBJ2-4 | TRBV27 | -
TGTGCCAGCAGTTCCGGACAGAAGAACACTGAAGCTTTCTTT | CASSSGQKNTEAFF | TRBJ1-1 | TRBV28 | -
TGTGCCAGCAGTCGGGACAGGGGAAACTATGGCTACACCTTC | CASSRDRGNYGYTF | TRBJ1-2 | TRBV5-6 | TRBD1
TGTGCCAGCAGCTTAGGGACAGGGGGTCTCTATGGCTACACCTTC | CASSLGTGGLYGYTF | TRBJ1-2 | TRBV11-2 | TRBD1
TGCAGCGTTGCCATCAGTCCGAACACCGGGGAGCTGTTTTTT | CSVAISPNTGELFF | TRBJ2-2 | TRBV29-1 | -
TGTGCCAGCATCGGGGGGATGGGGGATACGCAGTATTTT | CASIGGMGDTQYF | TRBJ2-3 | TRBV6-5 | TRBD2
TGTGCCAGCAGACGGTTTTCAACCGGGGAGCTGTTTTTT | CASRRFSTGELFF | TRBJ2-2 | TRBV11-2 | -
TGTGCCAGCAGGACCACAGGGGGCAACTATGGCTACACCTTC | CASRTTGGNYGYTF | TRBJ1-2 | TRBV28 | TRBD1